This T cell receptor beta chain stems from a study of T-cell memory formation after mild COVID-19. TCRdb used MiXCR to reprocess the 5' RACE reads, holding one entry per CDR3 protein. The sample includes hundreds of thousands of distinct CDR3 sequences, more than 15% of them seen just once. A few counts support this clonotype. Deletions cut 4 bases from V and 9 bases from J, with 11 bases between. Germline V gene lookup returns CDR1 SGHTA and CDR2 FQGNSA. This CDR3 has 12 amino acids. This sequence joins TRBV7-2 and TRBJ2-3; possible D gene TRBD1, 5 bases. The source material was PBMCs or a T cell subset sorted from them (not recorded which). This TCR derives from a young man who had mild COVID-19 (a few samples of this study predate the infection). Cell type and time point are not known. In DNA form, the CDR3 reads TGTGCCAGCAGCTCCCCAGGGAACACGCAGTATTTT. Amino acids: CASSSPGNTQYF.